One and the same sample provided the 23 T cell receptor beta chains below, sequenced in a study of blood T cell repertoires in COVID-19. Method: immunoSEQ multiplex PCR; TCRdb's copy keeps in-frame clones and lacks some. Among some 71,000 clones listed, 81% were seen once. The specimen was peripheral blood. These receptors originate from a woman aged 70 to 79 with acute or convalescent COVID-19.

The chain uses TRBV9 and TRBJ2-7, with D hard to call. The length of the CDR3 is 14 residues. The germline gives CDR1 SGDLS, CDR2 YYNGEE. Trimming pared 0 bases from V and 1 base from J, leaving 8 bases between. The chain's CDR3 is CASSVGTVSYEQYF. CDR3 nucleotides: TGTGCCAGCAGCGTAGGTACGGTTTCCTACGAGCAGTACTTC. Full variable domain (outside the CDR3, taken from reference TRBV9 and TRBJ2-7): DSGVTQTPKHLITATGQRVTLRCSPRSGDLSVYWYQQSLDQGLQFLIQYYNGEERAKGNILERFSAQQFPDLHSELNLSSLELGDSALYFCASSVGTVSYEQYFGPGTRLTVT.

The chain uses TRBV19 and TRBJ2-3; 8 positions match TRBD1. With 3 bases clipped from V and 2 bases from J, the junction kept 7 bases outside the gene matches. The CDR3 spans 16 residues. CDR1 and CDR2 from the germline V gene are LNHDA and SQIVND (reference sequence). CDR3 protein: CASSISGQGSTDTQYF. The CDR3 DNA follows: TGTGCCAGTAGTATTTCCGGACAGGGTTCCACAGATACGCAGTATTTT.

J is TRBJ2-5 and V is TRBV9; D may be TRBD1 (5 bases). CDR1 SGDLS and CDR2 YYNGEE come from the germline V gene. The CDR3 extends over 15 amino acids. V gave up 2 bases and J gave up 3 bases, with 14 bases separating them. The CDR3 sequence: CASSVTTDPKETQYF. The CDR3 bases are TGTGCCAGCAGCGTCACGACAGATCCCAAAGAGACCCAGTACTTC.

The chain carries TRBV20-1 and TRBJ1-1, with D unclear. Germline values: CDR1 DFQATT, CDR2 SNEGSKA (reference sequence). Trimming pared 1 base from V and 8 bases from J, leaving 8 bases between. This CDR3 is built from 11 residues. CDR3 bases: TGCAGTGCTAGAGGGGCAGCCGAAGCTTTCTTT. Translated: CSARGAAEAFF.

In this sample, this clone turned up once. This chain joins TRBV6-1 and TRBJ1-4, with D uncertain. V dropped 2 bases and J dropped 0 bases, with 10 bases sitting between them. The CDR3 is 16 residues long. Germline V gives CDR1 MNHNS, CDR2 SASEGT. This CDR3 reads CASSEMGVATNEKLFF. CDR3 nucleotides: TGTGCCAGCAGTGAAATGGGAGTTGCAACTAATGAAAAACTGTTTTTT.

This chain joins TRBV2 and TRBJ1-5; D gene ambiguous. In germline, CDR1 is SNHLY, CDR2 FYNNEI. V was cut by 2 bases and J by 2 bases, with 10 bases left in between. The CDR3 spans 15 residues. CDR3 sequence: CASSETLPGNQPQHF. The CDR3 nucleotides read TGTGCCAGCAGTGAAACTCTCCCCGGCAATCAGCCCCAGCATTTT.

The chain couples TRBV28 to TRBJ2-7, with 13 bases fitting TRBD2. With V trimmed by 7 bases and J by 2 bases, 2 bases remained unmatched. Germline CDR1 MDHEN, CDR2 SYDVKM. This CDR3 is 14 amino acids long. The CDR3 nucleotides are TGTGCCAGCATAGGACTAGCGGGAGCCTACGAGCAGTACTTC. It specifies CASIGLAGAYEQYF.

The chain recombines TRBV18 with TRBJ1-1; D is perhaps TRBD1 (5 bases). Germline V gene lookup returns CDR1 KGHSH and CDR2 LQKENI. This CDR3 contains 15 residues. Trimming removed 3 bases from V and 3 bases from J, with 14 bases in between. The CDR3 DNA is TGTGCCAGCTCACCTTCAGGGAGGTGGGACACTGAAGCTTTCTTT. It yields the protein CASSPSGRWDTEAFF.

This sequence joins TRBV25-1 and TRBJ1-1; D might be TRBD1 (6 bases). There are 16 residues in the CDR3. Germline CDR1 reads MGHDK; CDR2 reads SYGVNS. Deletions cut 1 base from V and 5 bases from J, with 17 bases between. This chain's CDR3 is CASSEFGRGSETEAFF. CDR3 DNA sequence: TGTGCCAGCAGTGAATTCGGCAGGGGTAGCGAAACTGAAGCTTTCTTT.

The chain recombines TRBV7-2 with TRBJ1-1; tentatively, D is TRBD1 (6 bases). There are 15 residues in the CDR3. Germline CDR1 and CDR2: SGHTA and FQGNSA. Trimming shortened V by 5 bases and J by 0 bases, and 13 bases separated the two germline ends. CDR3 residues: CASSLQGSLNTEAFF. CDR3 bases: TGTGCCAGCAGCCTACAGGGTTCCCTGAACACTGAAGCTTTCTTT.

Of note for this clone: Additional DNA sequences in this sample encode the identical CDR3. The chain joins TRBV19 to TRBJ1-5, with 7 bases lining up with TRBD1. This CDR3 is built from 13 residues. Looked up from germline, CDR1 is LNHDA and CDR2 is SQIVND (reference sequence). J was trimmed by 5 bases and V by 3 bases; bases with no gene match: 1. CDR3 sequence: CASSIDRDQPQHF. CDR3 DNA: TGTGCCAGTAGTATCGACAGGGATCAGCCCCAGCATTTT.

The chain joins TRBV25-1 to TRBJ2-3; 7 nucleotides line up with TRBD2. Germline V CDR1 and CDR2: MGHDK, SYGVNS. V lost 6 bases and J lost 2; bases outside the gene matches: 8. The CDR3 loop spans 15 amino acids. CDR3 protein: CASRGGRDFTDTQYF. The CDR3 nucleotides are TGTGCCAGCAGGGGGGGGAGGGACTTCACAGATACGCAGTATTTT.

The chain has TRBV2 and TRBJ2-1; a weak D match, TRBD2 (5 bases). The CDR3 has 12 amino acids. Per germline, CDR1 SNHLY and CDR2 FYNNEI. The V and J ends lost 3 bases and 8 bases respectively, with 8 bases between them. The CDR3 DNA reads TGTGCCAGCAGTGATTTCGGGGATGAGCAGTTCTTC. Translation: CASSDFGDEQFF. Looking up the rest from reference TRBV2 and TRBJ2-1 gives the full variable domain: EPEVTQTPSHQVTQMGQEVILRCVPISNHLYFYWYRQILGQKVEFLVSFYNNEISEKSEIFDDQFSVERPDGSNFTLKIRSTKLEDSAMYFCASSDFGDEQFFGPGTRLTVL.

V gene TRBV14 combines with J gene TRBJ1-2, with D perhaps matching TRBD1 (5 bases). This CDR3 comprises 12 residues. Trimming removed 4 bases from V and 6 bases from J, with 9 bases in between. CDR1 SGHDN and CDR2 FVKESK come from the germline V gene. CDR3 amino acids: CASSPGGDGYTF. CDR3 DNA sequence: TGTGCCAGCAGCCCCGGAGGGGATGGCTACACCTTC.

The rearrangement joins TRBV30 to TRBJ1-1, with 7 nucleotides matching TRBD1. V shed 2 bases, J shed 3 bases, and the junction held 6 bases outside the gene matches. CDR3 length: 14 residues. Germline lookup yields CDR1 GTSNPN and CDR2 SVGIG (reference sequence). In DNA form, the CDR3 reads TGTGCCTGGAGTCACAGGGGAGGAGACACTGAAGCTTTCTTT. As protein: CAWSHRGGDTEAFF.

This chain connects TRBV25-1 to TRBJ2-1; 8 positions match TRBD1. Germline CDR1 is MGHDK and CDR2 is SYGVNS. The CDR3 runs 15 residues. The junction had 6 bases not matched to a gene; V was cut back by 4 bases and J by 4 bases. CDR3 region: CASSAGQGVYNEQFF. The CDR3 coding sequence is TGTGCCAGCAGTGCCGGACAGGGTGTGTACAATGAGCAGTTCTTC.

The chain recombines TRBV30 with TRBJ2-5; TRBD1 matches 7 bases. The V gene end was trimmed by 2 bases and the J gene end by 2 bases; junction bases not matched to a gene: 8. The CDR3 runs 15 residues. Germline V CDR1 and CDR2: GTSNPN, SVGIG (reference sequence). The CDR3 is CAWSRDRVYQETQYF. The DNA of the CDR3 is TGTGCCTGGAGTCGGGACAGAGTATATCAAGAGACCCAGTACTTC.

The gene calls are TRBV3-1 (or the pseudogene TRBV3-2) and TRBJ2-2, with 8 positions matching TRBD1. CDR1 and CDR2 (germline): LGHDT, YNNKEL (reference sequence). The CDR3 contains 16 residues. V shed 3 bases and J 4 bases; nucleotides not matched to a gene: 7. CDR3 amino acids: CASSHPVTGVTGELFF. CDR3 coding DNA: TGTGCCAGCAGCCACCCTGTGACAGGGGTCACCGGGGAGCTGTTTTTT.

This clone is medium-sized by share. The chain combines TRBV30 with TRBJ2-7, with D tentatively TRBD2 (5 bases). CDR1 is GTSNPN, CDR2 SVGIG, per germline (reference sequence). CDR3 length: 14 residues. V lost 1 base to trimming and J lost 0 bases, with 10 bases between them. The CDR3 nucleotides are TGTGCCTGGAGTGAGAGGAGGAGCTCCTACGAGCAGTACTTC. Translated, it gives CAWSERRSSYEQYF.

CDR3 nucleotide sequence: TGTGCCAGCAGTCCGGACAGGTTGGGGACAAGGGATCAGCCCCAGCATTTT. Residues: CASSPDRLGTRDQPQHF. The chain recombines TRBV28 with TRBJ1-5; TRBD1 agrees at 7 bases. With 5 bases clipped from V and 5 bases from J, the junction kept 15 bases outside the gene matches. Germline-derived CDR1 and CDR2 are MDHEN and SYDVKM. CDR3 length equals 17 residues.

The rearrangement links TRBV30 to TRBJ1-5; the D is unclear. Looked up from germline, CDR1 is GTSNPN and CDR2 is SVGIG (reference sequence). The CDR3 is 14 amino acids. V lost 4 bases and J lost 3, with 13 bases in between. Here the CDR3 DNA reads TGTGCCTGGAATCAGGCCAGTACCAATCAGCCCCAGCATTTT. Translating it yields CAWNQASTNQPQHF. Drawing the rest from reference TRBV30 and TRBJ1-5, the complete variable domain is SQTIHQWPATLVQPVGSPLSLECTVEGTSNPNLYWYRQAAGRGLQLLFYSVGIGQISSEVPQNLSASRPQDRQFILSSKKLLLSDSGFYLCAWNQASTNQPQHFGDGTRLSIL.

V and J are TRBV7-8 and TRBJ2-2, with D unclear. The ends were cut back, 3 bases at V and 5 bases at J, with 10 bases in the middle. This CDR3 comprises 14 residues. Germline assignment: CDR1 SGHVS and CDR2 FQNEAQ. This CDR3 reads CASSLEPATGELFF. The CDR3 DNA is TGTGCCAGCAGCTTGGAGCCGGCGACCGGGGAGCTGTTTTTT.

The chain is built from TRBV27 and TRBJ2-4; D not resolved. Germline lookup yields CDR1 MNHEY and CDR2 SMNVEV (reference sequence). CDR3 length: 14 residues. Trimming removed 1 base from V and 5 bases from J, with 9 bases in between. CDR3 amino acids: CASSLLESQNIQYF. The CDR3 DNA follows: TGTGCCAGCAGTTTATTGGAGAGTCAAAACATTCAGTACTTC.